The 25 T cell receptor beta chains below come from one sample, sequenced in a study of T cell responses to AZD1222 COVID-19 vaccine. The assay was immunoSEQ multiplex PCR, and TCRdb's table has in-frame clones only and misses some. The sample lists roughly 80,000 clones, more than 75% occurring once. Material: peripheral blood, obtained on day 0 of AZD1222 vaccination. Receptor source: an adult in good health.

In this sample, this clone turned up a few times. V and J are TRBV2 and TRBJ1-2; D is undetermined. V dropped 2 bases and J dropped 8 bases, with 15 bases sitting between them. Per germline, CDR1 SNHLY and CDR2 FYNNEI. This CDR3 spans 14 amino acids. In DNA form, the CDR3 reads TGTGCCAGCAGTGAATCGGCGGGGATACGGGGCTACACCTTC. Its protein product is CASSESAGIRGYTF.

The chain uses TRBV3-1 (or the pseudogene TRBV3-2) and TRBJ1-1; TRBD1 might be the D (5 bases). This CDR3 region has 15 residues. Trimming took 4 bases from V and 3 from J, leaving 15 bases between them. Germline V CDR1 and CDR2: LGHDT, YNNKEL (reference sequence). The CDR3 DNA reads as TGTGCCAGCAGCCTCCCACGAGGGGTAGACACTGAAGCTTTCTTT. Protein: CASSLPRGVDTEAFF.

This chain links TRBV28 with TRBJ1-5; 7 nucleotides agree with TRBD1. V lost 4 bases, J lost 6 bases, and 12 bases stayed unmatched. Germline assignment: CDR1 MDHEN and CDR2 SYDVKM. The CDR3 consists of 16 residues. The CDR3 coding sequence is TGTGCCAGCAGTTCCTCCCGTGACAGGGCTAGTCAGCCCCAGCATTTT. Translation gives CASSSSRDRASQPQHF.

This clone appeared a few times. The chain combines TRBV21-1 with TRBJ1-5. TRBV21-1 is described as a pseudogene. The length of the CDR3 is 19 residues. The CDR3 region is CASSKGRGRGHFSNQPQHF. CDR3 bases: TGTGCCAGCAGCAAAGGTAGAGGGAGGGGGCATTTTAGCAATCAGCCCCAGCATTTT.

The chain carries TRBV25-1 and TRBJ2-5, with D unresolved. Between the trimmed V and J ends, which lost 3 bases and 5 bases, there was a span of 16 bases. Germline assignment: CDR1 MGHDK and CDR2 SYGVNS. The CDR3 totals 15 residues. CDR3 in DNA: TGTGCCAGCAGTGAGCCACAGTCCCCCAGGGAGACCCAGTACTTC. It yields the protein CASSEPQSPRETQYF. Supplemented by reference TRBV25-1 and TRBJ2-5, the full variable domain reads EADIYQTPRYLVIGTGKKITLECSQTMGHDKMYWYQQDPGMELHLIHYSYGVNSTEKGDLSSESTVSRIRTEHFPLTLESARPSHTSQYLCASSEPQSPRETQYFGPGTRLLVL.

V usage is TRBV30 and J usage is TRBJ1-4; D not certain. The CDR3 runs to 11 residues. V lost 3 bases to trimming and J lost 11 bases, with 10 bases between them. The germline V gene has CDR1 GTSNPN and CDR2 SVGIG (reference sequence). Here the CDR3 reads CAWRRAEKLFF. The CDR3, as DNA: TGTGCCTGGAGGAGGGCGGAGAAACTGTTTTTT.

The chain employs TRBV3-1 (or the pseudogene TRBV3-2) and TRBJ2-3; D ambiguous. The germline gives CDR1 LGHDT, CDR2 YNNKEL (reference sequence). The CDR3 length is 16 residues. The V end lost 4 bases, the J end lost 0 bases, and 14 bases lay between the germline ends. The CDR3 DNA sequence: TGTGCCAGCAGCCTATCCCTTATGGTTAGCACAGATACGCAGTATTTT. Its protein is CASSLSLMVSTDTQYF.

This clone was counted only a few times. The chain carries TRBV7-9 and TRBJ2-3; possibly TRBD1 for D (7 bases). The V end was cut by 3 bases, the J end by 2 bases, with 12 bases between. The CDR3 is 15 residues long. CDR1 is SEHNR, CDR2 FQNEAQ, per germline (reference sequence). CDR3 bases: TGTGCCAGCAGCTTCAGGGGGGAGATCACAGATACGCAGTATTTT. This gives the protein CASSFRGEITDTQYF. The entire variable domain, with the rest obtained from reference TRBV7-9 and TRBJ2-3, is as follows: DTGVSQNPRHKITKRGQNVTFRCDPISEHNRLYWYRQTLGQGPEFLTYFQNEAQLEKSRLLSDRFSAERPKGSFSTLEIQRTEQGDSAMYLCASSFRGEITDTQYFGPGTRLTVL.

The chain employs TRBV7-2 and TRBJ1-1; D uncertain. This CDR3 spans 13 amino acids. Trimming took off 0 bases at V and 10 bases at J, with 12 bases between the two ends. Germline assignment: CDR1 SGHTA and CDR2 FQGNSA. CDR3 loop: CASSLAGPLRAFF. The CDR3 DNA follows: TGTGCCAGCAGCTTAGCAGGCCCCCTGCGAGCTTTCTTT.

The chain recombines TRBV6-1 with TRBJ1-5; D ambiguous. CDR1 is MNHNS, CDR2 SASEGT, per germline. The CDR3 has 13 residues. Trimming pared 2 bases from V and 6 bases from J, leaving 8 bases between. The CDR3 region is CASSERESQPQHF. The CDR3 DNA reads TGTGCCAGCAGTGAAAGGGAGAGTCAGCCCCAGCATTTT.

This chain joins TRBV5-4 and TRBJ2-7; 7 bases are a match to TRBD2. Trimming at V came to 4 bases and at J to 5 bases, leaving 6 bases not matched to a gene. The CDR3 runs to 13 residues. CDR1 SGHNT and CDR2 YYREEE come from the germline V gene (reference sequence). The CDR3 DNA sequence: TGTGCCAGCAGCCGGTTCGGGAGGAACGAGCAGTACTTC. Its translation is CASSRFGRNEQYF.

This rearrangement joins TRBV2 to TRBJ2-5; D call uncertain. The CDR3 contains 14 residues. The germline CDR1 and CDR2 sequences are SNHLY and FYNNEI. Trimming removed 2 bases from V and 0 bases from J, with 7 bases in between. CDR3 region: CASSESTYQETQYF. In DNA form, the CDR3 reads TGTGCCAGCAGTGAATCTACTTACCAAGAGACCCAGTACTTC.

The J gene is TRBJ1-6, the V gene TRBV7-8; weak D call: TRBD1 (5 bases). Per the germline V gene, CDR1 is SGHVS and CDR2 is FQNEAQ. The CDR3 length is 16 residues. V was trimmed by 3 bases and J by 9 bases, leaving 18 bases between them. The CDR3 nucleotides read TGTGCCAGCAGCTTGGACATGGCGGGGTTAAGTTCACCCCTCCACTTT. Its translation is CASSLDMAGLSSPLHF. The full variable domain, rest sourced from reference TRBV7-8 and TRBJ1-6, is GAGVSQSPRYKVAKRGQDVALRCDPISGHVSLFWYQQALGQGPEFLTYFQNEAQLDKSGLPSDRFFAERPEGSVSTLKIQRTQQEDSAVYLCASSLDMAGLSSPLHFGNGTRLTVT.

J is TRBJ2-3 and V is TRBV7-3, with 10 bases matching TRBD1. Germline CDR1 reads SGHTA; CDR2 reads FQGTGA. This CDR3 is 14 amino acids long. V was pared by 3 bases and J by 4 bases, with 1 base of the junction left unmatched. The CDR3, as DNA: TGTGCCAGCAGCTTGGGGACAGGGGCAGATACGCAGTATTTT. Translation: CASSLGTGADTQYF.

This chain joins TRBV10-3 and TRBJ2-3, with 9 bases fitting TRBD2. CDR1 ENHRY and CDR2 SYGVKD come from the germline V gene. Unmatched junction bases numbered 5, after V lost 4 bases and J lost 3 bases. The CDR3 is 15 residues long. The CDR3 sequence: CAISASSGMTDTQYF. In DNA form, the CDR3 reads TGTGCCATCAGTGCATCTAGCGGGATGACAGATACGCAGTATTTT.

The gene calls are TRBV5-1 and TRBJ2-4; a possible D gene is TRBD1 (5 bases). CDR3 length equals 12 residues. Germline V gene lookup returns CDR1 SGHRS and CDR2 YFSETQ. V was clipped by 8 bases and J by 6 bases, with 12 bases between them. The CDR3 nucleotides read TGCGCCAGTTCGACAGAAGGAAACATTCAGTACTTC. Residues: CASSTEGNIQYF.

This chain connects TRBV12-3 or TRBV12-4 to TRBJ1-5, with D possibly being TRBD1 (6 bases). The V gene lost 5 bases and the J gene lost 4 bases, with 6 bases spanning the gap. The CDR3 spans 12 residues. The CDR3 nucleotides are TGTGCCAGCAGTAGGGGGAATCAGCCCCAGCATTTT. Its translation: CASSRGNQPQHF.

The chain employs TRBV11-3 and TRBJ1-3; D is possibly TRBD1 (5 bases). Germline V gives CDR1 SGHNT, CDR2 YENEEA. This CDR3 is 17 amino acids long. The V and J ends lost 5 bases and 0 bases respectively, with 17 bases between them. CDR3 sequence (DNA): TGTGCCAGCAGCCACACGACAGACACCACCTCTGGAAACACCATATATTTT. Amino acid sequence: CASSHTTDTTSGNTIYF. Full variable domain (outside the CDR3, taken from reference TRBV11-3 and TRBJ1-3): EAGVVQSPRYKIIEKKQPVAFWCNPISGHNTLYWYLQNLGQGPELLIRYENEEAVDDSQLPKDRFSAERLKGVDSTLKIQPAELGDSAVYLCASSHTTDTTSGNTIYFGEGSWLTVV.

CDR3 sequence: CSVLGTDILYTF. In nucleotides, the CDR3 is TGCAGCGTTTTGGGGACCGACATTCTTTACACCTTC. The genes are TRBV29-1 and TRBJ1-2; D possibly corresponds to TRBD1 (5 bases). Germline loops: CDR1 SQVTM, CDR2 ANQGSEA. V was cut by 5 bases and J by 11 bases, with 18 bases left in between. This CDR3 spans 12 amino acids.

The rearrangement joins TRBV5-1 to TRBJ1-4; 7 bases are shared with TRBD1. CDR3 length: 14 residues. V gave up 4 bases and J gave up 8 bases; unmatched junction bases: 8. Germline V lookup: CDR1 SGHRS, CDR2 YFSETQ. The DNA for the CDR3 is TGCGCCAGCAGCCCGCGACAGGGTGTCGAAAAACTGTTTTTT. This translates into CASSPRQGVEKLFF.

The rearrangement joins TRBV2 to TRBJ1-5, with unresolved D. V lost 6 bases to trimming and J lost 5 bases, with 11 bases between them. Per germline, CDR1 SNHLY and CDR2 FYNNEI. The CDR3 spans 13 residues. The CDR3 here is CASRADGDQPQHF. DNA of the CDR3: TGTGCCAGCAGGGCGGATGGGGATCAGCCCCAGCATTTT.

V usage is TRBV5-1 and J usage is TRBJ1-4, with 9 bases fitting TRBD1. Germline V gene lookup returns CDR1 SGHRS and CDR2 YFSETQ. This CDR3 comprises 14 residues. J was trimmed by 7 bases and V by 4 bases; bases with no gene match: 5. CDR3 coding DNA: TGCGCCAGCAGCGGGGGACAGGGAGGTGAAAAACTGTTTTTT. It encodes CASSGGQGGEKLFF.

This clone is medium-sized by share. The gene calls are TRBV7-9 and TRBJ1-5; D may be TRBD1 (6 bases). Germline CDR1 is SEHNR and CDR2 is FQNEAQ (reference sequence). CDR3 length equals 15 residues. Trimming took 4 bases from V and 0 from J, leaving 10 bases between them. For the CDR3, the DNA is TGTGCCAGCAGCTCTACAGGGTTTAGCAATCAGCCCCAGCATTTT. Translation: CASSSTGFSNQPQHF.

The V and J genes are TRBV5-4 and TRBJ2-7, with no clear D. V gave up 0 bases and J gave up 5 bases, with 6 bases separating them. The germline CDR1 and CDR2 sequences are SGHNT and YYREEE (reference sequence). This CDR3 spans 12 amino acids. CDR3 amino acids: CASSLDNDEQYF. CDR3 sequence (DNA): TGTGCCAGCAGCTTGGATAACGACGAGCAGTACTTC.

This CDR3 is CASSVDRGRRTFF. The CDR3 DNA follows: TGTGCCAGTAGTGTCGACAGGGGACGTAGAACTTTCTTT. The genes are TRBV19 and TRBJ1-1; 8 bases line up with TRBD1. Germline CDR1 LNHDA, CDR2 SQIVND (reference sequence). With 5 bases clipped from V and 12 bases from J, the junction kept 11 bases outside the gene matches. The CDR3 is 13 amino acids.